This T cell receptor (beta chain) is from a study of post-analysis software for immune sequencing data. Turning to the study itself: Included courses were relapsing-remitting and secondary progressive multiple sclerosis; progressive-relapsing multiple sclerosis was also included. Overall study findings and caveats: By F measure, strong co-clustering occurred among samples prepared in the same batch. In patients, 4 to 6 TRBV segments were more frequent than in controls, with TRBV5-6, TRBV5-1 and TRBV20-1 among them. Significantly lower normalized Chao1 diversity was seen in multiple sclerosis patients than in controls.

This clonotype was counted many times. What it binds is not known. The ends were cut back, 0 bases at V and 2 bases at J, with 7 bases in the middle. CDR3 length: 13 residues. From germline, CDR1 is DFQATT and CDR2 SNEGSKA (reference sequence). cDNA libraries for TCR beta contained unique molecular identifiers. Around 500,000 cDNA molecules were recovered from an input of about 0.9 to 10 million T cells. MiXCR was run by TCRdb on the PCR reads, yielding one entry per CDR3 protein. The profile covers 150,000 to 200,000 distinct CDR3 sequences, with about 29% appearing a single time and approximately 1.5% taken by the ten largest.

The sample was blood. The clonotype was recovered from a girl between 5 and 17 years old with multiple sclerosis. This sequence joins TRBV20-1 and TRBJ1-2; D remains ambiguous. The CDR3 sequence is CSARDARNYGYTF. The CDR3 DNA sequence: TGCAGTGCTAGAGATGCCAGAAACTATGGCTACACCTTC.